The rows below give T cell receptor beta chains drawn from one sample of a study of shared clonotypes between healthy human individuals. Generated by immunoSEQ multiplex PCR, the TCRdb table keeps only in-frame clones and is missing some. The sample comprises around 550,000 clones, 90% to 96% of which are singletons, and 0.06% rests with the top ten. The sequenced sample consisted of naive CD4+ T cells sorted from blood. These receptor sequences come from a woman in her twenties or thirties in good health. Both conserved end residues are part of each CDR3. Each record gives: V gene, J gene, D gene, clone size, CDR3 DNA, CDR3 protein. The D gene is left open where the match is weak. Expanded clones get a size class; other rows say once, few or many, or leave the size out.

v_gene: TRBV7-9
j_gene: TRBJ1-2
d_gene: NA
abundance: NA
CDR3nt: TGTGCCAGCAGCCCCAGTGGGGCGGGAGGCTACACCTTC
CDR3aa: CASSPSGAGGYTF

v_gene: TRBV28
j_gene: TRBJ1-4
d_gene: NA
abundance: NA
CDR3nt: TGTGCCAGCAGTTTTAATAGGGCTACTAATGAAAAACTGTTTTTT
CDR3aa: CASSFNRATNEKLFF

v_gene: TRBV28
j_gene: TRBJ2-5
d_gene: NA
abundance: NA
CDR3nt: TGTGCCAGCAGTTTAAGGGAAGAGACCCAGTACTTC
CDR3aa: CASSLREETQYF

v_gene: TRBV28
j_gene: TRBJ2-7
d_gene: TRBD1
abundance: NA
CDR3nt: TGTGCCAGCAGACGGGACAGGGGGCCCTCCTACGAGCAGTACTTC
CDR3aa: CASRRDRGPSYEQYF

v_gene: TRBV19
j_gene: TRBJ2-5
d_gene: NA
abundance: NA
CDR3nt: TGTGCCAGTAGTATCAGGCCCCGGGGAGCAGAGACCCAGTACTTC
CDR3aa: CASSIRPRGAETQYF

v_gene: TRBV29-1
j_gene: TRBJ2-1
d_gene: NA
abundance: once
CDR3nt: TGCAGCTCCGTTGAGTTAGAGGGGACGCAAGCACACAATGAGCAGTTCTTC
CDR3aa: CSSVELEGTQAHNEQFF

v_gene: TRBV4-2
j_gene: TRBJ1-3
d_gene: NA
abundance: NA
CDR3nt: TGTGCCAGCAGCCAGCGGAGAGGCAGTTCTGGAAACACCATATATTTT
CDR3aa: CASSQRRGSSGNTIYF

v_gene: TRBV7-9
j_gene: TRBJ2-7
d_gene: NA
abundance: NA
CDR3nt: TGTGCCAGCAGTTCGGGCGTTTACGAGCAGTACTTC
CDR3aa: CASSSGVYEQYF

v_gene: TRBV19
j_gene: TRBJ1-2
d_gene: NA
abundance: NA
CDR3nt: TGTGCCAGTAGTGACCAGAGGGACGGAGACTATGGCTACACCTTC
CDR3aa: CASSDQRDGDYGYTF

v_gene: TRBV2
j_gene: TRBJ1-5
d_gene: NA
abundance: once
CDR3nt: TGTGCCAGCAGATTGGGACTGGGTCAGCCCCAGCATTTT
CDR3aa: CASRLGLGQPQHF

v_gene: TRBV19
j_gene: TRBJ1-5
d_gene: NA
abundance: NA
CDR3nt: TGTGGAGTATCCGAAGGGGTCGGTCAGCCCCAGCATTTT
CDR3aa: CGVSEGVGQPQHF

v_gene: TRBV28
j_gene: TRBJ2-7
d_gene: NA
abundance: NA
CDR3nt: TGTGCCAGCAGTTTAGGTAGGGGCCAGGGTATTAGCGAGCAGTACTTC
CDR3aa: CASSLGRGQGISEQYF

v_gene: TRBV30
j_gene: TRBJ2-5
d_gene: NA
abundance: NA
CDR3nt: TGTGCCTGGAGCACCCCCCCTGAGACCCAGTACTTC
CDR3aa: CAWSTPPETQYF

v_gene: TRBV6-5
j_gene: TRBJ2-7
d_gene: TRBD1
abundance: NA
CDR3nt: TGTGCCAGCAGAACGGGACAGAACAACTACGAGCAGTACTTC
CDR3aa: CASRTGQNNYEQYF

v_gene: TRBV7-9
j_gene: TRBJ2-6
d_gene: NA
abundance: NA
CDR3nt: TGTGCCAGCAGCTTAGCGGGTGATTCTGGGGCCAACGTCCTGACTTTC
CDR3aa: CASSLAGDSGANVLTF

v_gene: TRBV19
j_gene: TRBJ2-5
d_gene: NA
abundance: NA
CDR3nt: TGTGCCAGTAGTGGTACGGCCGAAGAGACCCAGTACTTC
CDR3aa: CASSGTAEETQYF

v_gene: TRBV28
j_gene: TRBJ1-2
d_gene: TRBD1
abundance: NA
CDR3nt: TGTGCCAGCAGTTTATTATCGACAGGGAATGGCTACACCTTC
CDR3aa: CASSLLSTGNGYTF

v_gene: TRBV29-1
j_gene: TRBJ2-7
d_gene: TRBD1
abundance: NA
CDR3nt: TGCAGCGTTGGGAGCCGGGGACAGGGAGCCTACGAGCAGTACTTC
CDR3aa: CSVGSRGQGAYEQYF

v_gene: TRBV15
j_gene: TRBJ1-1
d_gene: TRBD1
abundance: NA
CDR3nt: TGTGCCACAAGGACAGGGTTGAACACTGAAGCTTTCTTT
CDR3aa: CATRTGLNTEAFF

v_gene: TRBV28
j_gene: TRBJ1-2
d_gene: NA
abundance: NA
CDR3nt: TGTGCCAGCAGTTCCTCCCTGGGCCAGCGTTCATCTAACTATGGCTACACCTTC
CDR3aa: CASSSSLGQRSSNYGYTF

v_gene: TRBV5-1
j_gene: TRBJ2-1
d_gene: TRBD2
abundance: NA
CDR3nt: TGCGCCAGCAGCTTGATGGGACTAGCGGTCCGCACCCACAATGAGCAGTTCTTC
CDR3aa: CASSLMGLAVRTHNEQFF

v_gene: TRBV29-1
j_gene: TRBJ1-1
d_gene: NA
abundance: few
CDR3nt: TGCAGCGTTAGCCAGGTTGACGGCACTGAAGCTTTCTTT
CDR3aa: CSVSQVDGTEAFF

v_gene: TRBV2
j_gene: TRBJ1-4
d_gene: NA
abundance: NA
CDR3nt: TGTGCCGGGTCGACAGTTACTAATGAAAAACTGTTTTTT
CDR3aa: CAGSTVTNEKLFF

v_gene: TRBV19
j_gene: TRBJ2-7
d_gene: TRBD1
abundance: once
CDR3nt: TGTGCCAGTTCGGGACAGGCCTACGAGCAGTACTTC
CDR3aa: CASSGQAYEQYF

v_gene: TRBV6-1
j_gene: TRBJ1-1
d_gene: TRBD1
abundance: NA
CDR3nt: TGTGCCAGCGCCGGACAGGGAAGCACTGAAGCTTTCTTT
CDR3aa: CASAGQGSTEAFF

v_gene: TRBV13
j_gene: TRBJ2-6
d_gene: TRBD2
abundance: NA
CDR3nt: TGTGCCAGCAGCTTAGGCCCCCTCGTGGCGGGAGCTGAAGGGGCCAACGTCCTGACTTTC
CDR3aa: CASSLGPLVAGAEGANVLTF

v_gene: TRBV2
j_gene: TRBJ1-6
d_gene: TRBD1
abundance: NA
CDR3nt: TGTGCCAGCAGCCGCCGGGACAGGGATGTATCACCCCTCCACTTT
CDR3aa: CASSRRDRDVSPLHF

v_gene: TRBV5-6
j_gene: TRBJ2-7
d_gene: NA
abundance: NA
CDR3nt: TGTGCCAGCAGCTTGGGAACTAGCTGGGAGCAGTACTTC
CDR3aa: CASSLGTSWEQYF

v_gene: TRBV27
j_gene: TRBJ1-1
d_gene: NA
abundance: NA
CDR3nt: TGTGCCAGCAGTTTATTGGCAGCTCAGAACACTGAAGCTTTCTTT
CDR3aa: CASSLLAAQNTEAFF

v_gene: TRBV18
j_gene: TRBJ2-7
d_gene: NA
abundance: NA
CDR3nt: TGTGCCAGCTCCCCGCAGGACAGTTACGAGCAGTACTTC
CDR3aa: CASSPQDSYEQYF

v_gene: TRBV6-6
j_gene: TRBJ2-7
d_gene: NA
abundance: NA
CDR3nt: TGTGCCAGCAGCCTAGGTGTTGGTAGCGAGCAGTACTTC
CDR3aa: CASSLGVGSEQYF

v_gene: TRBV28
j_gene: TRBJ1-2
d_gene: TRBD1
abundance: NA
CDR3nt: TGTGCCAGCAGTAAAGCCGGGACAGGGATAAATGGCTACACCTTC
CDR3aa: CASSKAGTGINGYTF

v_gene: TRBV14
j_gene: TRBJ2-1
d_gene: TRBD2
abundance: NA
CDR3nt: TGTGCCAGCAGCCAACCGGGACTAGCGGGATTTGAGCAGTTCTTC
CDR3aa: CASSQPGLAGFEQFF

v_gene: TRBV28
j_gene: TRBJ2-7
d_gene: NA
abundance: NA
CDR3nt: TGTGCCAGCAGATTAAGGGCGGGGCAGGTGAAGATCTACGAGCAGTACTTC
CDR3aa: CASRLRAGQVKIYEQYF

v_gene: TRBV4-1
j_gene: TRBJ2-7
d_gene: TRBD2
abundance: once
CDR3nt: TGCGCCAGCAGCCAAGACCCGCGGGGGGAGCAGTACTTC
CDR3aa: CASSQDPRGEQYF

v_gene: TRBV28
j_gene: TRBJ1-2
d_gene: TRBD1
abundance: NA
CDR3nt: TGTGCCAGCAGTTTACCCCCCGGACAGGGCTCTGGCTACACCTTC
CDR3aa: CASSLPPGQGSGYTF

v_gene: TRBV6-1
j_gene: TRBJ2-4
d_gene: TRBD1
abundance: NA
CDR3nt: TGTGCCAGCAGTATAGACAGGGGGGCCAAAAACATTCAGTACTTC
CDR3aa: CASSIDRGAKNIQYF

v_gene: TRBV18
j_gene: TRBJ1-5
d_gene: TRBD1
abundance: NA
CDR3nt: TGTGCCAGCTCACCCAAGGGGGCCATCGATCAGCCCCAGCATTTT
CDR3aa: CASSPKGAIDQPQHF

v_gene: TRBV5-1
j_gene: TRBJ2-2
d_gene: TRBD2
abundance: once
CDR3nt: TGCGCCAGCACTAGCGGGATGAACACCGGGGAGCTGTTTTTT
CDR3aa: CASTSGMNTGELFF

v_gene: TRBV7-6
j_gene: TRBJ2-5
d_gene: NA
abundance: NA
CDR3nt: TGTGCCAGCAGCTTAGCGTCACCCAGACGGCAGACCCAGTACTTC
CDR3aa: CASSLASPRRQTQYF

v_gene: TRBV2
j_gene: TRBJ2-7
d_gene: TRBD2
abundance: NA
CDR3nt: TGTGCCAGCAGTTCCAGCGGGAGGGCCCTCTACGAGCAGTACTTC
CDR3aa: CASSSSGRALYEQYF

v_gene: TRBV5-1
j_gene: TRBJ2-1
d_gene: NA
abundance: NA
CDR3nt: TGCGCCAGCAGCTTGGACCCGAGCTCCTACAATGAGCAGTTCTTC
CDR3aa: CASSLDPSSYNEQFF

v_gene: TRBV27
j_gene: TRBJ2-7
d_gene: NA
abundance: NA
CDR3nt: TGTGCCAGCAGTTCTTGGCGGGATCCGTACGAGCAGTACTTC
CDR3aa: CASSSWRDPYEQYF

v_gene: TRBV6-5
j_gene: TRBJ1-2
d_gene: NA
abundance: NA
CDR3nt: TGTGCCAGCAGTTACATGACAGGATTCTACACCTTC
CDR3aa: CASSYMTGFYTF

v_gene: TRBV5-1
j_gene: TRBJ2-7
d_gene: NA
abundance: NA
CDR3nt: TGCGCCAGCAGCTTCTTTTACGGGCTCCTCTACGAGCAGTACTTC
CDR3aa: CASSFFYGLLYEQYF

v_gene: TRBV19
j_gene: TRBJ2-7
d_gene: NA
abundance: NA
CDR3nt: TGTGCCAGTAGTATAGCACTTCGGCAAACGAGCCCCTACGAGCAGTACTTC
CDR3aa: CASSIALRQTSPYEQYF

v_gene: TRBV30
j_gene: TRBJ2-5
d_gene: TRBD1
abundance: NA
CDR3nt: TGTGCCTCCGGGACAGGGGGTTTTGAAGAGACCCAGTACTTC
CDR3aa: CASGTGGFEETQYF

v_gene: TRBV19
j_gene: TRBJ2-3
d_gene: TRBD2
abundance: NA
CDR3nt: TGTGCCAGTAGTATGGGGACTAGCGGGATCACAGATACGCAGTATTTT
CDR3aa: CASSMGTSGITDTQYF

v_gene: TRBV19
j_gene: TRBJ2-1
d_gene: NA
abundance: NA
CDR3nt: TGTGCCAGTAGTATTTCCTATTACAATGAGCAGTTCTTC
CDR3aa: CASSISYYNEQFF

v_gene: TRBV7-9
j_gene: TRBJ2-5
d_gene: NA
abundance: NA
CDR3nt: TGTGCCAGCAGCCGGGGTTGGGGAGAGACCCAGTACTTC
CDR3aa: CASSRGWGETQYF

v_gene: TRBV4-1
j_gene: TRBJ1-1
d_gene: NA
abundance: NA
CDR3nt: TGCGCCAGCAGCCAAGTGGGCAGGGTCAACACTGAAGCTTTCTTT
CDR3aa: CASSQVGRVNTEAFF